This passage covers 2 T cell receptor beta chains from one sample sequenced in a study of T cells in Graves' hyperthyroidism and ophthalmopathy (dated by TCRdb to between 2019 and 2020). The receptor library was made with multiplex PCR. This sample was sequenced with an Illumina HiSeq 2000. The TCR beta CDR3 regions were amplified from the RNA transcripts. The TCR CDR3 was subjected to a first round of RT-PCR using the HTBI primer set and the Qiagen OneStep RT-PCR kit. The raw public data were reprocessed by TCRdb itself: fastp quality trimming at Q25, MiXCR clonotype calling, in-frame beta chains only. Each CDR3 protein appears once, grouped with its most common genes and DNA. This sample lists about 290,000 distinct CDR3 sequences; 16% were detected once. The top ten hold around 33% of the sample. Sequencing used blood. All receptors derive from a young man with Graves' hyperthyroidism.

This chain joins TRBV7-9 and TRBJ2-3; 7 nucleotides align to TRBD2. This CDR3 region has 17 residues. J lost 3 bases, V lost 2 bases, and 11 bases had no gene match. The germline CDR1 and CDR2 sequences are SEHNR and FQNEAQ (reference sequence). For the CDR3, the DNA is TGTGCCAGCAGCTTAAAGTTTCTAGCGGAGAATACAGATACGCAGTATTTT. This gives the protein CASSLKFLAENTDTQYF.

The table lists this clonotype with many counts. The J gene is TRBJ1-1, the V gene TRBV3-1, with a weak D call TRBD1 (5 bases). Trimming shortened V by 4 bases and J by 4 bases, and 13 bases separated the two germline ends. The CDR3 runs to 14 residues. The V gene's germline CDR1 is LGHDT and CDR2 YNNKEL (reference sequence). CDR3 nucleotide sequence: TGTGCCAGCAGCCCGACAGAAGGGGTCACTGAAGCTTTCTTT. Translated: CASSPTEGVTEAFF.